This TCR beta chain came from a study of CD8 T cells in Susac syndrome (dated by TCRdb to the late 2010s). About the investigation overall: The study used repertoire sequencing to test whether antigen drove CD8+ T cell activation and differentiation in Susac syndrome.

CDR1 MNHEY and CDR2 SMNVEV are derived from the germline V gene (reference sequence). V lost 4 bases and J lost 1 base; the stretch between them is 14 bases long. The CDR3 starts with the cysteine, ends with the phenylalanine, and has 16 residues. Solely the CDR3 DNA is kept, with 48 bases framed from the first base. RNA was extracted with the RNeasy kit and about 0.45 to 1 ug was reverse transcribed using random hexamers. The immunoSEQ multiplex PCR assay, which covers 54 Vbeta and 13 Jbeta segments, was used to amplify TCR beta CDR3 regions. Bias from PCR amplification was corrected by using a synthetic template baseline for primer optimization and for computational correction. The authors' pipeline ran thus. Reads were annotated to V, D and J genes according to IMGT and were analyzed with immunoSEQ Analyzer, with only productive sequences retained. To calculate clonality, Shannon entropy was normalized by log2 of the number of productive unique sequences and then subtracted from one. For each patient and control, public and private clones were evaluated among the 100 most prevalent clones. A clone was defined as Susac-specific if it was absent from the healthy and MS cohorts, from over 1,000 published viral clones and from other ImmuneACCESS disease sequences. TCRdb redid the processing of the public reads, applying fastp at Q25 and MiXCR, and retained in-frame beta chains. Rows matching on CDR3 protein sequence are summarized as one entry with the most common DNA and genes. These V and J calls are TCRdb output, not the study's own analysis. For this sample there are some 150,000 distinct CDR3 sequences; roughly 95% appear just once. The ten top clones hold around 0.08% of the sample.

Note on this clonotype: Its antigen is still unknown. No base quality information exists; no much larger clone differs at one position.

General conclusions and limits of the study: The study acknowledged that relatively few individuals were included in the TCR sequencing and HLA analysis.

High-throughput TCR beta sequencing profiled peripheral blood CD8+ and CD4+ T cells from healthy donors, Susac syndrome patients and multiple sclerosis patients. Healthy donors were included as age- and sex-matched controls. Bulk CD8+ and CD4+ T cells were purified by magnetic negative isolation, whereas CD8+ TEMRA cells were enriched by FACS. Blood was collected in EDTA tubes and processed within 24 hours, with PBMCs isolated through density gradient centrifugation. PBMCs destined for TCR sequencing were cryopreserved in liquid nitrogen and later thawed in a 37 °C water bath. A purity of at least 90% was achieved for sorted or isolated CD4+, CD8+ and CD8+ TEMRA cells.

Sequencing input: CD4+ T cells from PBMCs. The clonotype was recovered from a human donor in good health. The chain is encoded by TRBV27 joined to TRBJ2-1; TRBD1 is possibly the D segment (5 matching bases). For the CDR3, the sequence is CASSSPGSRSYNEQFF. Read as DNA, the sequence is TGTGCCAGCAGTTCTCCAGGGTCAAGGTCCTACAATGAGCAGTTCTTC.